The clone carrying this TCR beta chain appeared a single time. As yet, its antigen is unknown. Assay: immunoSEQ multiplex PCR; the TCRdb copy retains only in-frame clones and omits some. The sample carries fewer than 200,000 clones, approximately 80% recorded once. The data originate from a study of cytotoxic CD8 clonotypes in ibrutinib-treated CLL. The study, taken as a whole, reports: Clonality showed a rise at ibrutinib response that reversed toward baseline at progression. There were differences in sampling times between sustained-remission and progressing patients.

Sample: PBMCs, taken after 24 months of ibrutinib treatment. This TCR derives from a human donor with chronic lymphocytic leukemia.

The CDR3 coding sequence is TGTGCCAGCAGCTTTATGGGACTAGCGGGGGTGTACAATGAGCAGTTCTTC. Translation: CASSFMGLAGVYNEQFF. The chain employs TRBV7-2 and TRBJ2-1, with 14 bases that match TRBD2. V lost 3 bases and J lost 4; bases outside the gene matches: 5. Germline V CDR1 and CDR2: SGHTA, FQGNSA. This CDR3 is built from 17 residues.